This entry lists 17 T cell receptor beta chains sequenced from one sample in a study of cytomegalovirus exposure and HLA in healthy donors. Using immunoSEQ multiplex PCR, the repertoire was profiled, and TCRdb retains in-frame clones only, with some absent. This table has 90,000 to 150,000 clones, 75% to 90% appearing once. What was sequenced was PBMCs. The origin of the receptors is a man aged 18 to 30 in good health and CMV-seropositive.

As regards this clone: Germline is not matched at one junction end, which may reflect a read error. The chain combines TRBV19 with TRBJ1-2; the D gene is possibly TRBD1 (5 bases). The CDR3 has 10 residues. The germline gives CDR1 LNHDA, CDR2 SQIVND (reference sequence). CDR3: CWRGAGGYTF. CDR3 nucleotides: TGCTGGCGCGGGGCAGGTGGCTACACCTTC.

The rearrangement joins TRBV7-9 to TRBJ2-5; D is possibly TRBD1 (5 bases). From germline, CDR1 is SEHNR and CDR2 FQNEAQ (reference sequence). Trimming pared 6 bases from V and 2 bases from J, leaving 10 bases between. There are 13 residues in the CDR3. For the CDR3, the DNA is TGTGCCAGCAGACGTCAGGGTCAAGAGACCCAGTACTTC. Translating it yields CASRRQGQETQYF.

The genes are TRBV28 and TRBJ1-6, with a tentative D call TRBD1 (5 bases). The V gene's germline CDR1 is MDHEN and CDR2 SYDVKM. V lost 6 bases, J lost 5 bases, and 20 bases lay in between. CDR3 length: 17 amino acids. The CDR3 DNA sequence: TGTGCCAGCAGCAATACCGGGACTAGGCGGAATAATTCACCCCTCCACTTT. Translation: CASSNTGTRRNNSPLHF.

The rearrangement joins TRBV14 to TRBJ1-2; D not certain. Trimming removed 0 bases at V and 7 bases at J, with 9 bases between. This CDR3 is 13 amino acids long. Per the germline V gene, CDR1 is SGHDN and CDR2 is FVKESK. CDR3 sequence reads: CASSQEAKSGYTF. The CDR3 DNA reads TGTGCCAGCAGCCAAGAGGCCAAATCTGGCTACACCTTC.

The chain joins TRBV5-1 to TRBJ2-7; D might be TRBD1 (6 bases). The CDR3 has 15 residues. V was pared by 4 bases and J by 6 bases, with 20 bases between. CDR1 is SGHRS, CDR2 YFSETQ, per germline. CDR3 nucleotide sequence: TGCGCCAGCAGCCCGAACCTACAGGGACGGGGCGAGCAGTACTTC. Protein product: CASSPNLQGRGEQYF.

The CDR3 loop is CASSIQANTEAFF. CDR3 nucleotide sequence: TGTGCCAGCAGCATCCAAGCGAACACTGAAGCTTTCTTT. The chain is built from TRBV27 and TRBJ1-1, with unresolved D. Trimming shortened V by 6 bases and J by 1 base, and 9 bases separated the two germline ends. The CDR3 sequence is 13 residues long. In germline, CDR1 is MNHEY, CDR2 SMNVEV (reference sequence).

The chain is built from TRBV7-9 and TRBJ1-1; D is ambiguous. V gave up 1 base and J gave up 10 bases, with 7 bases separating them. The CDR3 sequence is 11 residues long. The germline V gene has CDR1 SEHNR and CDR2 FQNEAQ (reference sequence). CDR3 amino acids: CASSLVSGAFF. As DNA, the CDR3 is TGTGCCAGCAGCTTAGTGTCGGGAGCTTTCTTT.

The chain uses TRBV5-1 and TRBJ1-2; 11 nucleotides agree with TRBD1. V dropped 4 bases and J dropped 7; count of bases not matched to a gene: 6. The CDR3 extends over 14 amino acids. Germline CDR1 is SGHRS and CDR2 is YFSETQ. The CDR3 spells CASSLGQGAFGYTF. CDR3 DNA: TGCGCCAGCAGCCTAGGACAGGGGGCATTTGGCTACACCTTC.

J is TRBJ2-3 and V is TRBV19, with 8 bases fitting TRBD2. Germline CDR1 LNHDA, CDR2 SQIVND (reference sequence). This CDR3 contains 16 residues. Trimming took 2 bases from V and 2 from J; bases not matched to a gene: 6. The chain's CDR3 is CASSITLAGLTDTQYF. The CDR3 bases are TGTGCCAGTAGTATAACCTTAGCGGGACTCACAGATACGCAGTATTTT. Complete variable domain (other parts from reference TRBV19 and TRBJ2-3): DGGITQSPKYLFRKEGQNVTLSCEQNLNHDAMYWYRQDPGQGLRLIYYSQIVNDFQKGDIAEGYSVSREKKESFPLTVTSAQKNPTAFYLCASSITLAGLTDTQYFGPGTRLTVL.

V is TRBV2 and J is TRBJ2-5; 8 bases fit TRBD1. The CDR3 is 14 residues long. In germline, CDR1 is SNHLY, CDR2 FYNNEI. V shed 10 bases and J 4 bases; nucleotides not matched to a gene: 11. The CDR3 DNA follows: TGTGCCATCCAGAGTACAGGGGGTGGAGAGACCCAGTACTTC. It yields the protein CAIQSTGGGETQYF.

This clone was recorded many times. This rearrangement joins TRBV29-1 to TRBJ2-2, with 9 bases fitting TRBD1. The CDR3 extends over 13 amino acids. Germline CDR1 is SQVTM and CDR2 is ANQGSEA. The CDR3 sequence is CGHRDRESGELFF. Written as DNA, the CDR3 is TGCGGACACCGGGACAGGGAATCCGGGGAGCTGTTTTTT.

This clone is a singleton in its sample. The J gene is TRBJ1-2, the V gene TRBV7-6; 10 bases line up with TRBD1. CDR1 SGHVS and CDR2 FNYEAQ come from the germline V gene. V gave up 3 bases and J gave up 5 bases; unmatched junction bases: 6. This CDR3 spans 15 amino acids. The CDR3 region has the DNA TGTGCCAGCAGCTTGACCGGGACAGGGGATTATGGCTACACCTTC. It translates to CASSLTGTGDYGYTF.

The chain employs TRBV19 and TRBJ2-7; a weak D match, TRBD1 (6 bases). Deletions cut 5 bases from V and 7 bases from J, with 33 bases between. This CDR3 spans 19 amino acids. Per germline, CDR1 LNHDA and CDR2 SQIVND (reference sequence). The CDR3 reads CASSLTFASQGRVRLEQYF. CDR3 nucleotides: TGTGCCAGTAGTTTAACCTTTGCATCACAGGGTAGAGTTAGGTTGGAGCAGTACTTC.

The rearrangement uses TRBV25-1 and TRBJ1-1; the match to TRBD1 covers 9 bases. V gave up 4 bases and J gave up 1 base; unmatched junction bases: 4. Per the germline V gene, CDR1 is MGHDK and CDR2 is SYGVNS. The CDR3 runs 15 residues. This chain's CDR3 is CASSVQGAQNTEAFF. The CDR3, as DNA: TGTGCCAGCAGTGTACAGGGGGCCCAGAACACTGAAGCTTTCTTT.

This clone has only a few counts. This chain joins TRBV28 and TRBJ2-7; D perhaps matches TRBD1 (5 bases). The V end lost 7 bases, the J end lost 1 base, and 11 bases lay between the germline ends. The CDR3 spans 13 residues. From germline, CDR1 is MDHEN and CDR2 SYDVKM. The CDR3 nucleotides read TGTGCCAGCACCCTGGACACTTCCTACGAGCAGTACTTC. Translation gives CASTLDTSYEQYF.

The rearrangement links TRBV5-1 to TRBJ1-2; the match to TRBD1 covers 7 bases. V was clipped by 0 bases and J by 7 bases; unmatched bases: 9. The CDR3 spans 15 residues. The germline gives CDR1 SGHRS, CDR2 YFSETQ. The CDR3 DNA follows: TGCGCCAGCAGCTTGGAGGCAGGGGGTGAGGGTGGCTACACCTTC. Its protein is CASSLEAGGEGGYTF.

The rearrangement uses TRBV4-1 and TRBJ2-3; D remains ambiguous. Germline CDR1 is MGHRA and CDR2 is YSYEKL. The CDR3 has 14 residues. Trimming shortened V by 0 bases and J by 2 bases, and 6 bases separated the two germline ends. Written as DNA, the CDR3 is TGCGCCAGCAGCCAAGATTGGCTCACAGATACGCAGTATTTT. The encoded protein is CASSQDWLTDTQYF.